The 26 T cell receptor beta chains below were found in one sample sequenced in a study of CD8 T cells in ankylosing spondylitis. A single record per CDR3 protein comes from TCRdb applying MiXCR to the 5' RACE reads. The table lists about 360,000 distinct CDR3 sequences, roughly 20% of them singletons. Input material: blood, either unsorted or a sorted T cell fraction (not recorded which). The receptors originated from a male donor with ankylosing spondylitis or in good health (not recorded which).

This chain uses TRBV12-3 or TRBV12-4 with TRBJ2-1; no reliable D call. The CDR3 extends over 14 amino acids. V lost 6 bases and J lost 0, with 9 bases in between. The CDR3 DNA is TGTGCCAGCAGCCCGGAACGCTCCTACAATGAGCAGTTCTTC. Protein sequence: CASSPERSYNEQFF.

J is TRBJ2-1 and V is TRBV10-3; D is undetermined. From germline, CDR1 is ENHRY and CDR2 SYGVKD. V lost 6 bases to trimming and J lost 0 bases, with 21 bases between them. The CDR3 is 18 residues long. This CDR3 is CAISDGNYPGSSYNEQFF. The CDR3 DNA reads TGTGCCATCAGCGACGGAAATTACCCAGGCAGCTCCTACAATGAGCAGTTCTTC.

This clonotype was counted between two and nine times. The CDR3 bases are TGCGCCAGCAGCCAAGAGGCAGGAACTAATTCACCCCTCCACTTT. Its protein product is CASSQEAGTNSPLHF. V usage is TRBV4-1 and J usage is TRBJ1-6; D gene unclear. The germline V gene encodes CDR1 MGHRA and CDR2 YSYEKL. V was trimmed by 0 bases and J by 6 bases, leaving 9 bases between them. The CDR3 length is 15 residues.

In this sample, this clonotype turned up many times. The J gene is TRBJ2-1, the V gene TRBV12-3 or TRBV12-4, with a tentative D call TRBD1 (6 bases). V lost 6 bases and J 9 bases, leaving 9 bases between the germline ends. The CDR3 sequence is 11 residues long. CDR3 region: CASSTGIEQFF. Written as DNA, the CDR3 is TGTGCCAGCAGCACAGGGATTGAGCAGTTCTTC.

This chain connects TRBV24-1 to TRBJ1-2; 7 bases are a match to TRBD1. With 2 bases clipped from V and 7 bases from J, the junction kept 15 bases outside the gene matches. Germline loops: CDR1 KGHDR, CDR2 SFDVKD. The CDR3 extends over 17 amino acids. The CDR3 nucleotides are TGTGCCACCAGTGATTCCCATGTAGGACAGGACGCCCTTGGCTACACCTTC. Protein product: CATSDSHVGQDALGYTF.

The table lists this clonotype with a few counts. The rearrangement uses TRBV4-1 and TRBJ2-2, with D tentatively TRBD1 (6 bases). The CDR3 is made up of 17 amino acids. Trimming took off 1 base at V and 0 bases at J, with 12 bases between the two ends. In germline, CDR1 is MGHRA, CDR2 YSYEKL. This CDR3 is CASSQGVRGTNTGELFF. Written as DNA, the CDR3 is TGCGCCAGCAGCCAAGGGGTAAGGGGGACGAACACCGGGGAGCTGTTTTTT.

This clonotype appeared a few times. The chain joins TRBV9 to TRBJ2-1; D perhaps matches TRBD1 (6 bases). Trimming pared 1 base from V and 8 bases from J, leaving 13 bases between. Germline V gene data show CDR1 as SGDLS and CDR2 as YYNGEE. The CDR3 sequence is 14 residues long. The CDR3 DNA reads TGTGCCAGCAGCGTATTGCTGGGGACATATGAGCAGTTCTTC. It codes for CASSVLLGTYEQFF.

The chain links TRBV24-1 to TRBJ2-1; D unresolved. This CDR3 contains 14 residues. V lost 6 bases and J 0 bases, leaving 8 bases between the germline ends. From germline, CDR1 is KGHDR and CDR2 SFDVKD. CDR3 DNA: TGTGCCACCAGTCCGAAAAGCTCCTACAATGAGCAGTTCTTC. Translation gives CATSPKSSYNEQFF.

The chain is built from TRBV27 and TRBJ2-1; a weak D match, TRBD1 (5 bases). The germline CDR1 and CDR2 sequences are MNHEY and SMNVEV (reference sequence). The CDR3 is 12 residues long. The V end lost 5 bases, the J end lost 9 bases, and 11 bases lay between the germline ends. The CDR3 spells CASSNTGAEQFF. The CDR3 DNA is TGTGCCAGCAGTAATACAGGCGCTGAGCAGTTCTTC.

The chain combines TRBV6-5 with TRBJ2-7; D is possibly TRBD1 or TRBD2 (5 bases each). V shed 0 bases and J shed 5 bases, with 14 bases lying between them. The V gene's germline CDR1 is MNHEY and CDR2 SVGAGI. The CDR3 totals 15 residues. The CDR3 sequence is CASSYSSPQGDEQYF. The CDR3 DNA sequence: TGTGCCAGCAGTTACTCGAGCCCCCAGGGAGACGAGCAGTACTTC.

Only a few counts were recorded for this clonotype. The chain couples TRBV5-1 to TRBJ2-7; no firm D call. Between the trimmed V and J ends, which lost 0 bases and 6 bases, there was a span of 13 bases. The CDR3 contains 14 residues. Germline-derived CDR1 and CDR2 are SGHRS and YFSETQ. The CDR3, as DNA: TGCGCCAGCAGCTTGGACCGGACGCTTGGCGAGCAGTACTTC. Protein: CASSLDRTLGEQYF.

This chain joins TRBV11-2 and TRBJ2-7; TRBD1 agrees at 8 bases. The CDR3 runs to 19 residues. V dropped 0 bases and J dropped 0; count of bases not matched to a gene: 13. From germline, CDR1 is SGHAT and CDR2 FQNNGV. The CDR3 loop reads CASSLDRYRGSTSSYEQYF. CDR3 DNA: TGTGCCAGCAGCTTAGATCGCTACAGGGGGTCCACGAGCTCCTACGAGCAGTACTTC.

The J gene is TRBJ2-3, the V gene TRBV9; 12 nucleotides agree with TRBD2. Germline CDR1 reads SGDLS; CDR2 reads YYNGEE. The CDR3 sequence is 16 residues long. The trim removed 2 bases at V and 4 bases at J, leaving 5 bases unmatched. This CDR3 reads CASSVPSGGAADTQYF. The CDR3 region has the DNA TGTGCCAGCAGCGTCCCTAGCGGGGGGGCCGCAGATACGCAGTATTTT. The variable domain in full, completed from reference TRBV9 and TRBJ2-3, reads DSGVTQTPKHLITATGQRVTLRCSPRSGDLSVYWYQQSLDQGLQFLIQYYNGEERAKGNILERFSAQQFPDLHSELNLSSLELGDSALYFCASSVPSGGAADTQYFGPGTRLTVL.

This clonotype was detected only a few times. This chain connects TRBV30 to TRBJ2-7; TRBD1 might be the D (5 bases). The CDR3 is made up of 14 amino acids. Trimming cost V 4 bases and J 3 bases, with 16 bases left between them. Germline V CDR1 and CDR2: GTSNPN, SVGIG (reference sequence). CDR3 in DNA: TGTGCCTGGAAGCCAGGGTATATCAACTACGAGCAGTACTTC. Translated, it gives CAWKPGYINYEQYF.

This chain joins TRBV5-1 and TRBJ2-5; 12 nucleotides agree with TRBD2. The CDR3 covers 16 residues. The V segment lost 0 bases and the J segment 4 bases; nucleotides outside the gene matches: 4. Germline CDR1 reads SGHRS; CDR2 reads YFSETQ. As DNA, the CDR3 is TGCGCCAGCAGCTTGGGGTCTAGCGGGGGGGCAGAGACCCAGTACTTC. Translated, it gives CASSLGSSGGAETQYF.

The chain combines TRBV12-3 or TRBV12-4 with TRBJ2-3; 8 nucleotides match TRBD2. The CDR3 extends over 17 amino acids. V shed 8 bases, J shed 0 bases, and the junction held 13 bases outside the gene matches. Here the CDR3 reads CASGPRGRTSSTDTQYF. Written as DNA, the CDR3 is TGTGCCAGCGGACCCCGGGGGAGGACTAGCAGCACAGATACGCAGTATTTT.

Regarding this clonotype: Because the CDR3's place on the DNA is in doubt, the DNA is left out and the CDR3 is given as listed by TCRdb. The chain has TRBV2 and TRBJ2-1; the D segment call TRBD1 is taken from the table without a DNA check. The CDR3 length is 11 residues, termini included. Germline loops: CDR1 SNHLY, CDR2 FYNNEI. The CDR3 loop is CASVALGAAFF.

This sequence joins TRBV2 and TRBJ2-3; D is unresolved. The V end lost 4 bases, the J end lost 0 bases, and 14 bases lay between the germline ends. The CDR3 length is 16 residues. CDR1 SNHLY and CDR2 FYNNEI come from the germline V gene. The CDR3 DNA reads TGTGCCAGCAGTGCGGTAAGCACTATCAGCACAGATACGCAGTATTTT. As protein: CASSAVSTISTDTQYF.

The rearrangement links TRBV5-1 to TRBJ2-1; 9 bases align to TRBD2. The CDR3 is 17 residues long. Trimming cost V 0 bases and J 7 bases; bases outside gene matches: 11. Germline CDR1 reads SGHRS; CDR2 reads YFSETQ. CDR3 in amino acids: CASSLDWSSGELNEQFF. Here the CDR3 DNA reads TGCGCCAGCAGCTTGGATTGGTCTAGCGGGGAATTGAATGAGCAGTTCTTC. Full variable domain (remainder filled in from reference TRBV5-1 and TRBJ2-1): KAGVTQTPRYLIKTRGQQVTLSCSPISGHRSVSWYQQTPGQGLQFLFEYFSETQRNKGNFPGRFSGRQFSNSRSEMNVSTLELGDSALYLCASSLDWSSGELNEQFFGPGTRLTVL.

This clonotype was picked up a small number of times. V usage is TRBV10-3 and J usage is TRBJ1-6; D is possibly TRBD1 (5 bases). Germline CDR1 is ENHRY and CDR2 is SYGVKD. The CDR3 is made up of 17 amino acids. The V end lost 3 bases, the J end lost 7 bases, and 19 bases lay between the germline ends. For the CDR3, the DNA is TGTGCCATCAGTGACAACTCAGGGCCTGAACTCAATTCACCCCTCCACTTT. Its translation is CAISDNSGPELNSPLHF.

The genes are TRBV6-1 and TRBJ2-1; D is unresolved. This CDR3 is built from 11 residues. V dropped 4 bases and J dropped 8 bases, with 6 bases sitting between them. The V gene's germline CDR1 is MNHNS and CDR2 SASEGT. The CDR3 sequence: CASSGQYEQFF. The CDR3 nucleotides read TGTGCCAGCAGTGGGCAATATGAGCAGTTCTTC.

This chain uses TRBV3-1 with TRBJ2-1, with 9 bases lining up with TRBD2. Germline values: CDR1 LGHDT, CDR2 YNNKEL (reference sequence). V lost 4 bases to trimming and J lost 3 bases; unmatched junction nucleotides: 4. CDR3 length equals 15 residues. In DNA form, the CDR3 reads TGTGCCAGCAGCCCTAGCGGGAATGACTACAATGAGCAGTTCTTC. Translated, it gives CASSPSGNDYNEQFF.

The rearrangement links TRBV7-9 to TRBJ2-2; TRBD2 matches at 8 bases. J was trimmed by 5 bases and V by 5 bases; bases with no gene match: 7. The CDR3 consists of 15 residues. Germline CDR1 is SEHNR and CDR2 is FQNEAQ (reference sequence). CDR3 residues: CASSGSGGGTGELFF. Here the CDR3 DNA reads TGTGCCAGCAGCGGAAGCGGGGGTGGAACCGGGGAGCTGTTTTTT.

Only a few counts were recorded for this clonotype. The chain is built from TRBV6-1 and TRBJ2-3; a weak D match, TRBD1 (5 bases). The CDR3 totals 14 residues. Germline-derived CDR1 and CDR2 are MNHNS and SASEGT. Deletions cut 5 bases from V and 0 bases from J, with 9 bases between. The DNA of the CDR3 is TGTGCCAGCAGTAACGCAGGGAGCACAGATACGCAGTATTTT. Translated, it gives CASSNAGSTDTQYF.

The V call is TRBV20-1, the J call TRBJ2-3, with D possibly TRBD2 on 7 matching bases. Per germline, CDR1 DFQATT and CDR2 SNEGSKA (reference sequence). Trimming cost V 3 bases and J 4 bases, with 14 bases left between them. The CDR3 loop spans 14 amino acids. The CDR3 is CSASSGGPADTQYF. As DNA, the CDR3 is TGCAGTGCTAGTTCCGGGGGGCCCGCAGATACGCAGTATTTT.

The gene calls are TRBV6-1 and TRBJ2-3; D is perhaps TRBD1 or TRBD2 (6 bases each). The V end lost 10 bases, the J end lost 0 bases, and 14 bases lay between the germline ends. This CDR3 contains 14 residues. Germline-derived CDR1 and CDR2 are MNHNS and SASEGT. CDR3 protein: CATSGATSTDTQYF. CDR3 nucleotide sequence: TGTGCCACCTCGGGGGCAACTAGCACAGATACGCAGTATTTT.